The 14 T cell receptor beta chains listed next were all sequenced from one sample in a study of T-cell reconstitution after alpha-beta-depleted transplantation in children. The TCRbeta library was prepared with unique molecular identifiers. MiXCR, run by TCRdb on the PCR reads, gives a single entry per CDR3 protein. The sample includes around 670,000 distinct CDR3 sequences, less than 15% of them seen just once. Sample: PBMCs, taken before TCRalphabeta/CD19-depleted stem cell transplant. The receptor source for this set is a girl aged 2 to 10 with congenital amegakaryocytic thrombocytopenia, due to receive a stem cell transplant.

In this sample, this clonotype turned up a few times. The CDR3: CASKGTDQPQHF. The CDR3 coding sequence is TGTGCCAGCAAAGGGACCGATCAGCCCCAGCATTTT. V usage is TRBV2 and J usage is TRBJ1-5, with D tentatively TRBD1 (5 bases). Deletions cut 7 bases from V and 5 bases from J, with 9 bases between. This CDR3 comprises 12 residues. Germline V gives CDR1 SNHLY, CDR2 FYNNEI.

Note on this clonotype: Since a much larger clone is just one base distant, this may be a read error. The chain has TRBV20-1 and TRBJ2-7, with D perhaps assigned TRBD1 or TRBD2 (5 bases each). This CDR3 has 15 amino acids. Germline CDR1 DFQATT, CDR2 SNEGSKA (reference sequence). CDR3 bases: TGCAGTGCTAGATCGGGCCGGGGCTTTCCCTACGAGCCGTACTTC. This encodes CSARSGRGFPYEPYF.

This clonotype has just a few counts. This chain connects TRBV7-9 to TRBJ2-1; 8 nucleotides line up with TRBD2. V shed 5 bases, J shed 5 bases, and the junction held 8 bases outside the gene matches. The CDR3 extends over 15 amino acids. The V gene's germline CDR1 is SEHNR and CDR2 FQNEAQ (reference sequence). CDR3 sequence reads: CASSPWTSPNNEQFF. The CDR3 DNA reads TGTGCCAGCAGCCCATGGACTAGCCCGAACAATGAGCAGTTCTTC.

A remark on this clonotype: Germline is not matched at one junction end, which may reflect a read error. V is TRBV7-6 and J is TRBJ2-1; 8 bases match TRBD2. This CDR3 spans 16 amino acids. The V gene's germline CDR1 is SGHVS and CDR2 FNYEAQ. The CDR3 DNA is TGTACCAGCAGCCAGGGATGGAGCGGGAGCAACAATGAGCAGTTCTTC. This translates into CTSSQGWSGSNNEQFF. Full variable domain (remainder filled in from reference TRBV7-6 and TRBJ2-1): GAGVSQSPRYKVTKRGQDVALRCDPISGHVSLYWYRQALGQGPEFLTYFNYEAQQDKSGLPNDRFSAERPEGSISTLTIQRTEQRDSAMYRCTSSQGWSGSNNEQFFGPGTRLTVL.

In this sample, this clonotype turned up a few times. V and J are TRBV12-3 or TRBV12-4 and TRBJ2-5, with TRBD1 as a possible D gene (6 bases). Trimming pared 6 bases from V and 5 bases from J, leaving 19 bases between. CDR3 length: 15 amino acids. As DNA, the CDR3 is TGTGCCAGCAGCCCCCGGGACATTGGTCCGGAGACCCAGTACTTC. Amino acids: CASSPRDIGPETQYF.

This clonotype was observed once. This may come from a read error, since a much larger clone is one base off. The chain couples TRBV20-1 to TRBJ1-2; weak D call: TRBD1 (6 bases). The CDR3 covers 14 residues. The germline CDR1 and CDR2 sequences are DFQATT and SNEGSKA (reference sequence). The DNA of the CDR3 is TGCAGTGCTAGTCGACAGGCAGTATTTTATGGCTACATCTTC. This encodes CSASRQAVFYGYIF.

This clonotype has at least ten counts. The genes are TRBV4-1 and TRBJ1-1; D gene ambiguous. V was cut by 3 bases and J by 1 base, with 9 bases left in between. The V gene's germline CDR1 is MGHRA and CDR2 YSYEKL. This CDR3 region has 14 residues. CDR3 DNA: TGCGCCAGCAGCCACTACCTAGGGAACACTGAAGCTTTCTTT. Translating it yields CASSHYLGNTEAFF.

This clonotype was detected many times. V is TRBV19 and J is TRBJ2-1, with 14 bases that match TRBD2. The CDR3 is 15 amino acids. Trimming at V came to 2 bases and at J to 8 bases, leaving 2 bases not matched to a gene. The germline gives CDR1 LNHDA, CDR2 SQIVND (reference sequence). CDR3 sequence reads: CASSIMGLAGDEQFF. The CDR3 DNA reads TGTGCCAGTAGTATAATGGGACTAGCGGGAGATGAGCAGTTCTTC.

Only a few counts were recorded for this clonotype. The rearrangement links TRBV12-3 or TRBV12-4 to TRBJ1-4, with D possibly matching TRBD1 (5 bases). The V gene lost 6 bases and the J gene lost 3 bases, with 14 bases spanning the gap. This CDR3 is 15 amino acids long. The CDR3 loop reads CASSLGRGSNEKLFF. The CDR3 nucleotides read TGTGCCAGCAGCCTCGGTCGGGGGTCTAATGAAAAACTGTTTTTT.

Many counts were recorded for this clonotype. The chain combines TRBV4-1 with TRBJ2-3, with 15 bases that match TRBD2. Germline CDR1 is MGHRA and CDR2 is YSYEKL. This CDR3 is built from 18 residues. V was clipped by 4 bases and J by 5 bases; unmatched bases: 10. CDR3 nucleotide sequence: TGCGCCAGCAGCCGAACGGGGACTAGCGGGAGGTACAAAGATACGCAGTATTTT. It yields the protein CASSRTGTSGRYKDTQYF.

This clonotype was picked up many times. This chain uses TRBV5-1 with TRBJ2-1; D not resolved. The CDR3 loop spans 14 amino acids. Germline V gene lookup returns CDR1 SGHRS and CDR2 YFSETQ. V lost 1 base to trimming and J lost 7 bases, with 12 bases between them. DNA of the CDR3: TGCGCCAGCAGCTTGAGGCTGGAAGTGAATGAGCAGTTCTTC. Amino acid sequence: CASSLRLEVNEQFF.

The J gene is TRBJ2-2, the V gene TRBV5-1, with no clear D. Trimming pared 5 bases from V and 5 bases from J, leaving 16 bases between. Germline V CDR1 and CDR2: SGHRS, YFSETQ. CDR3 length: 15 residues. In DNA, the CDR3 is TGCGCCAGCAGTATTCCTTTGGACGCGACCGGGGAGCTGTTTTTT. Translation gives CASSIPLDATGELFF.

This clonotype was counted ten times or more. This chain connects TRBV20-1 to TRBJ2-1; D not resolved. The CDR3 consists of 10 residues. CDR1 is DFQATT and CDR2 is SNEGSKA in the germline V gene (reference sequence). Trimming took 6 bases from V and 7 from J, leaving 7 bases between them. The CDR3 DNA sequence: TGCAGTGCCTGGACGAATGAGCAGTTCTTC. This codes for CSAWTNEQFF.

The rearrangement joins TRBV28 to TRBJ2-7, with 11 bases identical to TRBD2. This CDR3 has 17 residues. The germline gives CDR1 MDHEN, CDR2 SYDVKM. V lost 3 bases, J lost 3 bases, and 10 bases stayed unmatched. The CDR3 is CASSFRGPSGRLYEQYF. CDR3 DNA: TGTGCCAGCAGTTTTAGGGGTCCTAGCGGGAGGCTCTACGAGCAGTACTTC.